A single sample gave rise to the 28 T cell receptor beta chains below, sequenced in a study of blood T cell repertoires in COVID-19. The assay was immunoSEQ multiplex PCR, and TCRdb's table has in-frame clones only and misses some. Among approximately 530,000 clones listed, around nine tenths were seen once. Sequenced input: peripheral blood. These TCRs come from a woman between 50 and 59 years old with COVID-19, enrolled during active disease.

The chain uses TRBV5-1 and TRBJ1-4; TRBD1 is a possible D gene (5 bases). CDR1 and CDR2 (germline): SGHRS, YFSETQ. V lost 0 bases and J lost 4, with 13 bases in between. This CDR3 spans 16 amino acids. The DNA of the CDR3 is TGCGCCAGCAGCTTGGGAGTTCGGCAGGGTAATGAAAAACTGTTTTTT. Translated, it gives CASSLGVRQGNEKLFF.

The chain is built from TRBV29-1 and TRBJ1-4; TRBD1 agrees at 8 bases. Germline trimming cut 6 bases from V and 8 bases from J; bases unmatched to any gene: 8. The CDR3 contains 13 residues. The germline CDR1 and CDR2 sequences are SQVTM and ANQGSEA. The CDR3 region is CSVVGQGGEKLFF. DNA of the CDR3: TGCAGCGTAGTAGGACAGGGAGGGGAAAAACTGTTTTTT.

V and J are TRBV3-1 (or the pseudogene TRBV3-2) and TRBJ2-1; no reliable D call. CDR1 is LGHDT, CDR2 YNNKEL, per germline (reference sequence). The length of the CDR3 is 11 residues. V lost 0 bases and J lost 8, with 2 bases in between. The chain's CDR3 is CASSQDYEQFF. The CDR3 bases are TGTGCCAGCAGCCAAGACTATGAGCAGTTCTTC.

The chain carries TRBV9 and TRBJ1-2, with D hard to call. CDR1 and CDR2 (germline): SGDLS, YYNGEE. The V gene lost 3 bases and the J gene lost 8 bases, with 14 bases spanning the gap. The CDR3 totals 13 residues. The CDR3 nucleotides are TGTGCCAGCAGCGCCGAGCGGGGTGAGGGCTACACCTTC. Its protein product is CASSAERGEGYTF.

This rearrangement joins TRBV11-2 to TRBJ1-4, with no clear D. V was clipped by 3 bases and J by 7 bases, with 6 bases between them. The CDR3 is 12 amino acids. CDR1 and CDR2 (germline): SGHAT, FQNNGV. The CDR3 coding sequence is TGTGCCAGCAGCTTGAACGGTGAAAAACTGTTTTTT. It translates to CASSLNGEKLFF. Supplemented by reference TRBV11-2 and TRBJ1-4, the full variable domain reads EAGVAQSPRYKIIEKRQSVAFWCNPISGHATLYWYQQILGQGPKLLIQFQNNGVVDDSQLPKDRFSAERLKGVDSTLKIQPAKLEDSAVYLCASSLNGEKLFFGSGTQLSVL.

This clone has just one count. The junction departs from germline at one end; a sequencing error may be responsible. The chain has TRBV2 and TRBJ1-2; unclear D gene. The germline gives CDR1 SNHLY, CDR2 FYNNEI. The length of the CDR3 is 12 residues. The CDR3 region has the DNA TGTGCCAGCAGTGAATGGGCGGGCCCTTTCGGCTTC. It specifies CASSEWAGPFGF. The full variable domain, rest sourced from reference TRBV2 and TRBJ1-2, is EPEVTQTPSHQVTQMGQEVILRCVPISNHLYFYWYRQILGQKVEFLVSFYNNEISEKSEIFDDQFSVERPDGSNFTLKIRSTKLEDSAMYFCASSEWAGPFGFGSGTRLTVV.

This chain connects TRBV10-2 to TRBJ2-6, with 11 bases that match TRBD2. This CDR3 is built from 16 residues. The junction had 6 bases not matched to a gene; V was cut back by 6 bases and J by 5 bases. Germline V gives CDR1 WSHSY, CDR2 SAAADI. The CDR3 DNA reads TGCGCCAGCAGCCTAGCGGGGGGAAGCCGGGCCAACGTCCTGACTTTC. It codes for CASSLAGGSRANVLTF.

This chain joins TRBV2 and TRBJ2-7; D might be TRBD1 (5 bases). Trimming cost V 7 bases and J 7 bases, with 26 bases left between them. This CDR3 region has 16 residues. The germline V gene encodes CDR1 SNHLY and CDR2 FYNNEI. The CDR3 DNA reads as TGTGCCAGCAAAAGTGTTACAGGTCGGGTATCGGGTGAGCAGTACTTC. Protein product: CASKSVTGRVSGEQYF.

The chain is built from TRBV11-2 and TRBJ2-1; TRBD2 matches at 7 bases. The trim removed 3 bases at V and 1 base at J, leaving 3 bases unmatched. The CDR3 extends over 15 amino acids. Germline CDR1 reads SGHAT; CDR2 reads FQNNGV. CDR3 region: CASSLTGGSYNEQFF. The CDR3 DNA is TGTGCCAGCAGCTTGACGGGGGGTTCCTACAATGAGCAGTTCTTC.

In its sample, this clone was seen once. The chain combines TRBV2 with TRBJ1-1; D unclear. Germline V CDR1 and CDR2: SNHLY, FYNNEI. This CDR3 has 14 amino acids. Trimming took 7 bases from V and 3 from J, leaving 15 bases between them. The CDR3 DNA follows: TGTGCCAGCACTAAGGAGGGTTACGACACTGAAGCTTTCTTT. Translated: CASTKEGYDTEAFF.

This CDR3 is CASSFRLAGGHEQFF. The DNA of the CDR3 is TGTGCCAGCAGTTTTCGACTAGCGGGGGGCCATGAGCAGTTCTTC. This sequence joins TRBV6-5 and TRBJ2-1; 13 bases map to TRBD2. V shed 4 bases and J 8 bases; nucleotides not matched to a gene: 5. The germline V gene encodes CDR1 MNHEY and CDR2 SVGAGI. CDR3 size: 15 residues.

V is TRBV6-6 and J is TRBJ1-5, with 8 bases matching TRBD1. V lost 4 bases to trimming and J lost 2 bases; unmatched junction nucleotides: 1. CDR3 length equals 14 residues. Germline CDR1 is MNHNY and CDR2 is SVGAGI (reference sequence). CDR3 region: CASSSQGGNQPQHF. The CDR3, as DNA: TGTGCCAGCAGTTCACAGGGGGGCAATCAGCCCCAGCATTTT.

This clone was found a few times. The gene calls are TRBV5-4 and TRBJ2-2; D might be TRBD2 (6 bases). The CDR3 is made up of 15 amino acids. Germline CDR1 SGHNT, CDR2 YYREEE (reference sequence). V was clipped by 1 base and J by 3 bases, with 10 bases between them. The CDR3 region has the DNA TGTGCCAGCAGCTTGACGGGGACTTACACCGGGGAGCTGTTTTTT. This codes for CASSLTGTYTGELFF. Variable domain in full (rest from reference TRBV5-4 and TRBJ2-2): ETGVTQSPTHLIKTRGQQVTLRCSSQSGHNTVSWYQQALGQGPQFIFQYYREEENGRGNFPPRFSGLQFPNYSSELNVNALELDDSALYLCASSLTGTYTGELFFGEGSRLTVL.

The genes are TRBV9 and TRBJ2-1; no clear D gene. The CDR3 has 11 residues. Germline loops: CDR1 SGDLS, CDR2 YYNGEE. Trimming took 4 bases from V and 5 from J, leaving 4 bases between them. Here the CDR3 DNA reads TGTGCCAGCAGCCTTAACAATGAGCAGTTCTTC. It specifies CASSLNNEQFF.

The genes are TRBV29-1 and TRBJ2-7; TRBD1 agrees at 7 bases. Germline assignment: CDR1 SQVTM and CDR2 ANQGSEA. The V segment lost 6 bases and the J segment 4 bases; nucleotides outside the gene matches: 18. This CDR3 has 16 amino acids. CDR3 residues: CSVLPTGTAEQYEQYF. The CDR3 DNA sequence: TGCAGCGTGCTACCTACCGGGACAGCCGAACAATACGAGCAGTACTTC.

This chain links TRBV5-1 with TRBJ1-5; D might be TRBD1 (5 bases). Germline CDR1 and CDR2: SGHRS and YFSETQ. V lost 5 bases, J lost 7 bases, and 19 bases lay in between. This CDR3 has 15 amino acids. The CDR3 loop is CASSVDTRSGQPQHF. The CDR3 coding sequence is TGCGCCAGCAGTGTGGACACCCGCTCGGGCCAGCCCCAGCATTTT.

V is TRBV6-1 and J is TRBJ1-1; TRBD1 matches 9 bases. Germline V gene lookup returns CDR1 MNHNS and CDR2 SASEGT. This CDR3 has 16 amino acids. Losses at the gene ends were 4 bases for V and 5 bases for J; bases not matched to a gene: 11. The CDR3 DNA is TGTGCCAGCAGTGTCCACCCGGGACAGGGTTTAACTGAAGCTTTCTTT. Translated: CASSVHPGQGLTEAFF.

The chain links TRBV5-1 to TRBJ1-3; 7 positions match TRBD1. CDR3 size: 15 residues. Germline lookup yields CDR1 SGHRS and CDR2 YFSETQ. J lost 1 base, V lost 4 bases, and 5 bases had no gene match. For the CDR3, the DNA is TGCGCCAGCAGCCGGGACAGTACTTCTGGAAACACCATATATTTT. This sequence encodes CASSRDSTSGNTIYF.

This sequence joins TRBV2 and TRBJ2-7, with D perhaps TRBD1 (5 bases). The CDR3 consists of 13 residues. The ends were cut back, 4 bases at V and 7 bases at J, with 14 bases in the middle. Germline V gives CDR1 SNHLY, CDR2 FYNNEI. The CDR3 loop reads CASSARDLREQYF. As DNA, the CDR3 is TGTGCCAGCAGTGCCAGGGATCTACGAGAGCAGTACTTC.

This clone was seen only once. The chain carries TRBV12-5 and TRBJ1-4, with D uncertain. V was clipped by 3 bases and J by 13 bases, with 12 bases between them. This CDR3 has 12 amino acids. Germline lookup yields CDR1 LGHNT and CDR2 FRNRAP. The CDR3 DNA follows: TGTGCTAGTGGTTTTCAGGATTCAAGACTGTTTTTT. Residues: CASGFQDSRLFF.

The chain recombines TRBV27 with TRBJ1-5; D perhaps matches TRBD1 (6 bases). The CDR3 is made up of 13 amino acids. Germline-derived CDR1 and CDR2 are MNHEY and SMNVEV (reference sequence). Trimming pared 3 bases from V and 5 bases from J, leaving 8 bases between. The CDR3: CASSFQGYQPQHF. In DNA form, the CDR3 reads TGTGCCAGCAGTTTCCAGGGGTATCAGCCCCAGCATTTT.

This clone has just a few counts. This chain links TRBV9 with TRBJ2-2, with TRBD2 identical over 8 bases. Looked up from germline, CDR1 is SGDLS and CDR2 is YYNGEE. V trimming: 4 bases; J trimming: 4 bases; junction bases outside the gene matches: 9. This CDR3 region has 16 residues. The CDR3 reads CASSLGGGLLTGELFF. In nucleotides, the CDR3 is TGTGCCAGCAGCCTCGGGGGGGGCCTACTCACCGGGGAGCTGTTTTTT.

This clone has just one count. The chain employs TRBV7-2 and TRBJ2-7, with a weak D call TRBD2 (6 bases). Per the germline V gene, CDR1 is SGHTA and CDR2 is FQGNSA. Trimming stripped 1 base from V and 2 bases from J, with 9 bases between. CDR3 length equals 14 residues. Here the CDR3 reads CASSLGGNAYEQYF. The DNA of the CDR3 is TGTGCCAGCAGCTTAGGCGGGAATGCCTACGAGCAGTACTTC.

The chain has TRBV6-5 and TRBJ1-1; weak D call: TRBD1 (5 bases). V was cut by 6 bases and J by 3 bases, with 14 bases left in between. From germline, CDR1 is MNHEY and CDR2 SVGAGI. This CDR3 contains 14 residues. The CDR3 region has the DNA TGTGCCAGCAGGGTACCAGGGAGGGACACTGAAGCTTTCTTT. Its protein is CASRVPGRDTEAFF.

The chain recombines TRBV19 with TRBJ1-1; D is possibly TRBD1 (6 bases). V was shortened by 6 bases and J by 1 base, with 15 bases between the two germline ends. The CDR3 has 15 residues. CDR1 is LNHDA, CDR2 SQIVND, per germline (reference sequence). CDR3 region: CASSTPPDRNTEAFF. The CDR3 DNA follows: TGTGCCAGTAGCACCCCTCCGGACAGGAACACTGAAGCTTTCTTT.

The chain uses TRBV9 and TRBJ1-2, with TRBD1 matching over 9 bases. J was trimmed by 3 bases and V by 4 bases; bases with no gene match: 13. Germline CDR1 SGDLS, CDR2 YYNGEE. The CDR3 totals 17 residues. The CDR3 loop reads CASSLRDRAPWDYGYTF. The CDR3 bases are TGTGCCAGCAGCCTACGGGACAGGGCTCCCTGGGACTATGGCTACACCTTC.

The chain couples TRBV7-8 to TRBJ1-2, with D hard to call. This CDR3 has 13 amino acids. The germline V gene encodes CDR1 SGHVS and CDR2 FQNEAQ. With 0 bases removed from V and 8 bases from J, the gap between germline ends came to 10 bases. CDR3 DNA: TGTGCCAGCAGCTTAGCCGGAGGGTCCGGCTACACCTTC. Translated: CASSLAGGSGYTF.

CDR3 residues: CASSRGPYEQYF. The CDR3 nucleotides are TGTGCCAGCTCTAGGGGCCCCTACGAGCAGTACTTC. This chain links TRBV7-9 with TRBJ2-7, with D perhaps matching TRBD1 (5 bases). This CDR3 has 12 amino acids. CDR1 SEHNR and CDR2 FQNEAQ come from the germline V gene (reference sequence). V gave up 8 bases and J gave up 2 bases, with 10 bases separating them.